The source of this T cell receptor beta chain is a study of blood T cell repertoires in COVID-19. Study information: From the United States, Italy and Spain came samples of acute and convalescent COVID-19.

Clones were read by immunoSEQ multiplex PCR, and TCRdb kept only the in-frame ones, dropping some. This table holds a few hundred thousand clones, 75% to 90% found once. J gave up 0 bases and V 1 base, and 9 bases lay outside the gene matches. This CDR3 has 17 residues. CDR1 and CDR2 from the germline V gene are SGDLS and YYNGEE. The sample taken for sequencing was peripheral blood. V gene TRBV9 combines with J gene TRBJ2-5, with 7 bases identical to TRBD2. The receptor's source is a woman of 80 years or more with COVID-19, enrolled during active disease. The chain's CDR3 is CASSVRSGESYQETQYF. The CDR3 DNA reads TGTGCCAGCAGCGTAAGAAGCGGGGAATCGTACCAAGAGACCCAGTACTTC.